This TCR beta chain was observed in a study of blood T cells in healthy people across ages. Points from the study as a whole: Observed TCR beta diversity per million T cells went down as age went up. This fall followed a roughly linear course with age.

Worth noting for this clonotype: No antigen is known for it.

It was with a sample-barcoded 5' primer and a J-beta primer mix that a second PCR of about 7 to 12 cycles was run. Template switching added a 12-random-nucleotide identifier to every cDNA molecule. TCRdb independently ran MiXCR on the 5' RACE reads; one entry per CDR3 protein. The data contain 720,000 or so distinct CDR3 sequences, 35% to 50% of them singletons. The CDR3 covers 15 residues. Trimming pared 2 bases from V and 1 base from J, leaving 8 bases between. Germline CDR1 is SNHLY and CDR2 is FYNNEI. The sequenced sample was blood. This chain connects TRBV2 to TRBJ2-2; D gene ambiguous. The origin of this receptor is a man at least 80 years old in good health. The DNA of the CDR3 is TGTGCCAGCAGTGAAAATTCGGTGAACACCGGGGAGCTGTTTTTT. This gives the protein CASSENSVNTGELFF. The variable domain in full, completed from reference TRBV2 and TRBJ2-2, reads EPEVTQTPSHQVTQMGQEVILRCVPISNHLYFYWYRQILGQKVEFLVSFYNNEISEKSEIFDDQFSVERPDGSNFTLKIRSTKLEDSAMYFCASSENSVNTGELFFGEGSRLTVL.